This T cell receptor (beta chain) was documented in a study of CD8 T cells in Susac syndrome. RNA totalling about 0.45 to 1 ug underwent reverse transcription with random hexamers. Amplification of TCR beta CDR3 by immunoSEQ multiplex PCR spanned 54 Vbeta and 13 Jbeta. One entry per CDR3 protein, called by TCRdb with MiXCR from the immunoSEQ multiplex PCR reads. The sample contains 110,000 to 150,000 distinct CDR3 sequences, approximately 94% of which appear only once. Germline loops: CDR1 DFQATT, CDR2 SNEGSKA (reference sequence). V was trimmed by 6 bases and J by 5 bases, leaving 17 bases between them. The CDR3 sequence is 13 residues long. The diagnostic criteria for definite or probable disease, as recently defined, were met by the patients with Susac syndrome.

The chain uses TRBV20-1 and TRBJ2-7, with D unclear. The clonotype was recovered from a human donor with Susac syndrome. The sequencing sample was made of CD4+ T cells from PBMCs. The CDR3 DNA reads TGCAGTGCAAAGTATATTGGGGTGCACGAGCAGTACTTC. Protein product: CSAKYIGVHEQYF.